This T cell receptor (beta chain) appears in the sequencing data of a study of T cell repertoires in cytomegalovirus infection. As for the study in general: CMV infection and matching HLA type were both indicated by public TCR beta signatures.

Points from the study as a whole: What dominated the ex vivo response were HLA-C-restricted CMV-specific TCR beta clonotypes.

MiXCR, run by TCRdb on the reads, gives a single entry per CDR3 protein. The table records about 490,000 distinct CDR3 sequences, around 27% of them present only once. V was pared by 3 bases and J by 5 bases, with 13 bases between. Germline V gene sequence: CDR1 LNHDA, CDR2 SQIVND (reference sequence). The CDR3 loop spans 14 amino acids. Concerning this clonotype itself: Antigen: not known.

The TCR originated in a human donor in good health (CMV status not recorded). Some clones in this sample may be carry-over from other donors' samples. The chain recombines TRBV19 with TRBJ1-1; TRBD1 might be the D (6 bases). The sequencing input was PBMCs. The CDR3 coding sequence is TGTGCCAGTAGTATTTACAGGGTGGGAACTGAAGCTTTCTTT. Translated: CASSIYRVGTEAFF.